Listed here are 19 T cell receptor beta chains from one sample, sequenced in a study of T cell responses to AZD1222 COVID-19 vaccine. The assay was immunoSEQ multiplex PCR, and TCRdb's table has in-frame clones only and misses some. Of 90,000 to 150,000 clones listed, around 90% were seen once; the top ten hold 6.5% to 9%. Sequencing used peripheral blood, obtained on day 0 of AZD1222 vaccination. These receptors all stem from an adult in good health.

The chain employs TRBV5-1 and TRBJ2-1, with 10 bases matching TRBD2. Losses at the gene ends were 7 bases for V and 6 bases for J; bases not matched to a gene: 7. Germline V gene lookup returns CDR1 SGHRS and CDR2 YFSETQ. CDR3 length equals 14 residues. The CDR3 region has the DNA TGCGCCAGCGAACTAGCGGGGACGAGCAATGAGCAGTTCTTC. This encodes CASELAGTSNEQFF.

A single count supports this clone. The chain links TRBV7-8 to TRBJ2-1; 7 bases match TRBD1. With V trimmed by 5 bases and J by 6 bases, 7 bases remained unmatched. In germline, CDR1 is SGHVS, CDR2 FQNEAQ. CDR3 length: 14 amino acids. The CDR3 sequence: CASSPGGAGNEQFF. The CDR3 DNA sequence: TGTGCCAGCAGCCCAGGGGGAGCCGGCAATGAGCAGTTCTTC.

This CDR3 reads CASTSEWNTEAFF. The CDR3 DNA reads as TGTGCCAGCACCAGTGAGTGGAACACTGAAGCTTTCTTT. The genes are TRBV2 and TRBJ1-1; D is undetermined. In germline, CDR1 is SNHLY, CDR2 FYNNEI. CDR3 size: 13 residues. Trimming removed 7 bases at V and 1 base at J, with 10 bases between.

The CDR3 DNA is TGTGCCAGCAGCTTGACAGGGGTCACTGAAGCTTTCTTT. Translating gives CASSLTGVTEAFF. V usage is TRBV7-2 and J usage is TRBJ1-1; the match to TRBD1 covers 8 bases. The V gene end was trimmed by 3 bases and the J gene end by 4 bases; junction bases not matched to a gene: 1. Germline lookup yields CDR1 SGHTA and CDR2 FQGNSA. The CDR3 totals 13 residues.

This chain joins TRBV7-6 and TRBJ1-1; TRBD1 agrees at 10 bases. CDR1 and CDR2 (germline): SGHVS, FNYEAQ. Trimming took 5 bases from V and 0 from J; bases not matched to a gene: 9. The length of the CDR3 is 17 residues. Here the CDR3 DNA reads TGTGCCAGCAGCACCCGGGACAGGGGAATGATGAACACTGAAGCTTTCTTT. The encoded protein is CASSTRDRGMMNTEAFF.

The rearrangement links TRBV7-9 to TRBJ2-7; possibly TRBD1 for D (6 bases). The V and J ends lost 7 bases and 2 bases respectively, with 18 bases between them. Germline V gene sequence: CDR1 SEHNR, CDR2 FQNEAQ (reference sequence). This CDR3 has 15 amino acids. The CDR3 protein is CASTNGQRTPYEQYF. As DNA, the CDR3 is TGTGCCAGCACTAATGGACAGCGCACACCCTACGAGCAGTACTTC.

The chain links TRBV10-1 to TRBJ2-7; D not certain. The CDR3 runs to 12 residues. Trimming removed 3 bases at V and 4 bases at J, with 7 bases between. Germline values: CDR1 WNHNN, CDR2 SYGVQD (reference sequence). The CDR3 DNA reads TGCGCCAGCAGTGACACAGCATACGAGCAGTACTTC. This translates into CASSDTAYEQYF.

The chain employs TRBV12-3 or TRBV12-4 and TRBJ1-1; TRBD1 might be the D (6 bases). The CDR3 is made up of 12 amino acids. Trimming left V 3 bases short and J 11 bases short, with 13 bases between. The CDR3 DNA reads TGTGCCAGCAGTTTCCGGACAGATCAGGCTTTCTTT. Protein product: CASSFRTDQAFF.

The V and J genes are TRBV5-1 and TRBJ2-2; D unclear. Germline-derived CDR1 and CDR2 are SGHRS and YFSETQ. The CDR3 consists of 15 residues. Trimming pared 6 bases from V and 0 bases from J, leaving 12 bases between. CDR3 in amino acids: CASNMDGPNTGELFF. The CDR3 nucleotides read TGCGCCAGCAACATGGACGGACCGAACACCGGGGAGCTGTTTTTT.

The chain's CDR3 is CSVGTGEKLFF. The CDR3 DNA reads TGCAGCGTTGGGACTGGTGAAAAACTGTTTTTT. The chain links TRBV29-1 to TRBJ1-4; D remains unclear. CDR1 is SQVTM and CDR2 is ANQGSEA in the germline V gene. The germline V and J ends were trimmed by 4 bases and 7 bases, with 7 bases remaining between them. The CDR3 covers 11 residues.

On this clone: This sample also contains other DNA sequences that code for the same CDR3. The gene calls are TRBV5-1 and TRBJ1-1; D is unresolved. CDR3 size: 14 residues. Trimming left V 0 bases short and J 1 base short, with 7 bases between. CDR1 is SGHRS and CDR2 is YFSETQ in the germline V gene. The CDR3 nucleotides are TGCGCCAGCAGCTTGGGGGCGGGGAACACTGAAGCTTTCTTT. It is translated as CASSLGAGNTEAFF.

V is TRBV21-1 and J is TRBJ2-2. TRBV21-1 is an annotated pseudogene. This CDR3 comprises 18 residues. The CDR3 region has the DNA TGTGCCAGCAGCCCTCCCTCCCATCCAGGGGCTCGGGGGCGGGAGCTGTTTTTT. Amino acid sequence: CASSPPSHPGARGRELFF.

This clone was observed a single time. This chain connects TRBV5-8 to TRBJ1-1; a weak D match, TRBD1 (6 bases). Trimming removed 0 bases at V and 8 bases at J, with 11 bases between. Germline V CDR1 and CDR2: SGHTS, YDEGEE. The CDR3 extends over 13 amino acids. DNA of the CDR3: TGTGCCAGCAGCTTGGACAGGGTGGTGGAAGCTTTCTTT. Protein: CASSLDRVVEAFF.

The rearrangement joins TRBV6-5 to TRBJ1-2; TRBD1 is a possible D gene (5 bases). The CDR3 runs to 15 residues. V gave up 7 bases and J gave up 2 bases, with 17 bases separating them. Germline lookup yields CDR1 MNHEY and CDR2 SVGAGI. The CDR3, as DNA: TGTGCCAGCACCCATAGGGCAGGGTCAAACTATGGCTACACCTTC. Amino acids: CASTHRAGSNYGYTF.

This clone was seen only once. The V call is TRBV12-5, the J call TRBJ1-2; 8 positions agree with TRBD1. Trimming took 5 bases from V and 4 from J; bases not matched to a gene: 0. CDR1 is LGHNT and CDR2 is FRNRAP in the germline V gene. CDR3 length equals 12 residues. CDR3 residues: CASGGTGYGYTF. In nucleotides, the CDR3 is TGTGCTAGTGGTGGGACAGGCTATGGCTACACCTTC.

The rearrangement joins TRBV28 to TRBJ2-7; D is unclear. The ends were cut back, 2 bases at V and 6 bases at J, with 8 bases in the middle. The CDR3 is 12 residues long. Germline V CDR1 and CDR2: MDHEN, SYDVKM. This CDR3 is CASSLGRPEQYF. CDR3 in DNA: TGTGCCAGCAGTTTAGGGCGACCCGAGCAGTACTTC.

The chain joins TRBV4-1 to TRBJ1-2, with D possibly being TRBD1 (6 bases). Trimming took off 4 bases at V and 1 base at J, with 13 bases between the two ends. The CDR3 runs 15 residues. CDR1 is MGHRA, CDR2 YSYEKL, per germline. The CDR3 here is CASSPRTEVNYGYTF. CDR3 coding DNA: TGCGCCAGCAGCCCGCGGACAGAAGTTAACTATGGCTACACCTTC.

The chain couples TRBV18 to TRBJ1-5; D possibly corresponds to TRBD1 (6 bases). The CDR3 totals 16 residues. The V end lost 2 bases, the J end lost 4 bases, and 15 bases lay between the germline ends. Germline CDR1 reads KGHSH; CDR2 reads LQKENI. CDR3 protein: CASSPLVTGQNQPQHF. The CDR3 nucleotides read TGTGCCAGCTCACCATTAGTAACAGGACAGAATCAGCCCCAGCATTTT.

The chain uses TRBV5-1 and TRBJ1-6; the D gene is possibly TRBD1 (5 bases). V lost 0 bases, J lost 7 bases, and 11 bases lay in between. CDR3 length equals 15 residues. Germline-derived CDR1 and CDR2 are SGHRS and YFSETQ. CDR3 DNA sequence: TGCGCCAGCAGCTTGGTTTCGGGGGTCAATTCACCCCTCCACTTT. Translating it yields CASSLVSGVNSPLHF. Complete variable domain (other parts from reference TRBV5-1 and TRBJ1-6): KAGVTQTPRYLIKTRGQQVTLSCSPISGHRSVSWYQQTPGQGLQFLFEYFSETQRNKGNFPGRFSGRQFSNSRSEMNVSTLELGDSALYLCASSLVSGVNSPLHFGNGTRLTVT.